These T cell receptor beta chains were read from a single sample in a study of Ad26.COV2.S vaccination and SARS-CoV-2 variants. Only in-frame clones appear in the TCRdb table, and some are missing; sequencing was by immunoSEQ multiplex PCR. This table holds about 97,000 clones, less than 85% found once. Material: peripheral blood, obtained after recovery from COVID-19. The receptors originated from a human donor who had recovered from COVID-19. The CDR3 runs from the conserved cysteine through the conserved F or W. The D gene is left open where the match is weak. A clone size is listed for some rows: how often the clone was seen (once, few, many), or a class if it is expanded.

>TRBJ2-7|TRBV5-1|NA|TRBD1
CASSPGQYYEQYF
TGCGCCAGCAGCCCGGGACAGTACTACGAGCAGTACTTC
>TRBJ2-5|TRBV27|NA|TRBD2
CASSLSSLAGETQYF
TGTGCCAGCAGTTTATCGAGTCTAGCGGGGGAGACCCAGTACTTC
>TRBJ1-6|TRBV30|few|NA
CAWSTGVFILGNSPLHF
TGTGCCTGGAGTACTGGAGTCTTCATCCTTGGGAATTCACCCCTCCACTTT
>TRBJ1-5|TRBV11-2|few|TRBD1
CASSLGKPGQGINQPQHF
TGTGCCAGCAGCTTAGGCAAGCCGGGACAGGGAATCAATCAGCCCCAGCATTTT
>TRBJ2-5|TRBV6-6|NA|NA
CASSSPSRGQETQYF
TGTGCCAGCAGTTCCCCGAGTCGGGGCCAAGAGACCCAGTACTTC
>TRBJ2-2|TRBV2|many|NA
CASSEWSPGLFF
TGTGCCAGCAGTGAATGGTCCCCGGGGCTGTTTTTT
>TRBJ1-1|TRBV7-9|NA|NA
CASSPKSRINTEAFF
TGTGCCAGCAGCCCCAAGAGCAGAATTAACACTGAAGCTTTCTTT
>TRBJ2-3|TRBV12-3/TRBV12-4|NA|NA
CASRYGTDTQYF
TGTGCCAGCAGATACGGGACAGATACGCAGTATTTT
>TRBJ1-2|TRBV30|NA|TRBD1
CAWSVVRGPSGGYYGYTF
TGTGCCTGGAGTGTGGTTAGGGGACCATCAGGGGGCTACTATGGCTACACCTTC
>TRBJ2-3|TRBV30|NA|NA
CAWRETGSTDTQYF
TGTGCCTGGAGAGAGACAGGAAGCACAGATACGCAGTATTTT
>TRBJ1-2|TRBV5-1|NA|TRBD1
CASSHRWPTQGTNYGYTF
TGCGCCAGCAGCCATCGTTGGCCCACACAGGGGACTAACTATGGCTACACCTTC
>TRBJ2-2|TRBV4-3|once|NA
CASSQEIGTQNTGELFF
TGCGCCAGCAGCCAAGAAATCGGGACACAGAACACCGGGGAGCTGTTTTTT
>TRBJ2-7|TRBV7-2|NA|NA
CASSLMGRSSYEQYF
TGTGCCAGCAGCTTAATGGGGAGGAGCTCCTACGAGCAGTACTTC
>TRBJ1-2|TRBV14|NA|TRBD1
CASSWTGVGGYTF
TGTGCCAGCAGCTGGACAGGGGTAGGAGGCTACACCTTC
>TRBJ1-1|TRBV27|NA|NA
CASGVGTEAFF
TGTGCCAGCGGGGTTGGCACTGAAGCTTTCTTT
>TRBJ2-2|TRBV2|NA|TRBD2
CASSEVGGANTGELFF
TGTGCCAGCAGTGAAGTTGGGGGGGCGAACACCGGGGAGCTGTTTTTT